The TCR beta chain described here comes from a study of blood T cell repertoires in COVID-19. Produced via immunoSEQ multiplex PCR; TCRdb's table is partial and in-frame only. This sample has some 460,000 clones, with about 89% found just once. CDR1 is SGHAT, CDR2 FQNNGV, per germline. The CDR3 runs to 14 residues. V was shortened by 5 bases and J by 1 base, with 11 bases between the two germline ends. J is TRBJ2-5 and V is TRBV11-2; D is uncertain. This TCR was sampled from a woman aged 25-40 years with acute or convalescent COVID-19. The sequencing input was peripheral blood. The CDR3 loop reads CASSLSRPQETQYF. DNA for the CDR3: TGTGCCAGCAGCCTTAGTCGTCCCCAAGAGACCCAGTACTTC.